The 12 T cell receptor beta chains reported below all come from one sample, sequenced in a study of technical replicates of blood from a handful of donors. This table comes from immunoSEQ multiplex PCR, and its TCRdb copy is limited to in-frame clones, with some not included. Among tens of thousands of clones listed, about 97% were seen once. Sequences were obtained from T cells isolated from PBMCs. These receptors came from a human donor in good health.

This clone was seen a single time. J is TRBJ2-7 and V is TRBV9; no clear D. Germline assignment: CDR1 SGDLS and CDR2 YYNGEE. V lost 3 bases and J 3 bases, leaving 4 bases between the germline ends. The CDR3 covers 11 residues. The CDR3 reads CASSDNYEQYF. In DNA, the CDR3 is TGTGCCAGCAGCGACAACTACGAGCAGTACTTC. The whole variable domain, filled in from reference TRBV9 and TRBJ2-7, reads DSGVTQTPKHLITATGQRVTLRCSPRSGDLSVYWYQQSLDQGLQFLIQYYNGEERAKGNILERFSAQQFPDLHSELNLSSLELGDSALYFCASSDNYEQYFGPGTRLTVT.

The V call is TRBV11-3, the J call TRBJ1-5; a weak D match, TRBD1 (5 bases). The germline gives CDR1 SGHNT, CDR2 YENEEA. V was trimmed by 1 base and J by 9 bases, leaving 16 bases between them. CDR3 size: 15 residues. The CDR3 loop is CASSLANQGSWPQHF. Here the CDR3 DNA reads TGTGCCAGCAGCTTAGCTAATCAGGGTTCTTGGCCCCAGCATTTT.

In DNA form, the CDR3 reads TGTGCCAGCAGTGTTAACAGCGGCTATGGCTACACCTTC. It translates to CASSVNSGYGYTF. The rearrangement uses TRBV25-1 and TRBJ1-2; no clear D gene. This CDR3 region has 13 residues. Germline V CDR1 and CDR2: MGHDK, SYGVNS. V was shortened by 4 bases and J by 4 bases, with 10 bases between the two germline ends.

V is TRBV27 and J is TRBJ1-1; D remains ambiguous. V lost 6 bases, J lost 4 bases, and 12 bases lay in between. The CDR3 length is 13 residues. CDR1 and CDR2 from the germline V gene are MNHEY and SMNVEV (reference sequence). CDR3 residues: CASSPAGSTEAFF. The CDR3 region has the DNA TGTGCCAGCAGCCCTGCGGGGAGCACTGAAGCTTTCTTT.

The J gene is TRBJ1-2, the V gene TRBV5-1, with D maybe TRBD1 (5 bases). The V end was cut by 3 bases, the J end by 3 bases, with 21 bases between. Germline CDR1 is SGHRS and CDR2 is YFSETQ. The length of the CDR3 is 17 residues. The chain's CDR3 is CASSSDHGQDRHYGYTF. In DNA, the CDR3 is TGCGCCAGCAGCTCGGATCATGGGCAAGACAGACACTATGGCTACACCTTC.

CDR3 DNA sequence: TGTGCCAGTAGTTGGCGGGAATTTAGGGAAAACATTCAGTACTTC. This gives the protein CASSWREFRENIQYF. The V gene is TRBV19, the J gene TRBJ2-4; possible D gene TRBD2, 6 bases. The ends were cut back, 5 bases at V and 5 bases at J, with 16 bases in the middle. Germline lookup yields CDR1 LNHDA and CDR2 SQIVND (reference sequence). The CDR3 sequence is 15 residues long.

V and J are TRBV29-1 and TRBJ2-7, with TRBD1 matching over 10 bases. The CDR3 sequence is 13 residues long. Germline V gene lookup returns CDR1 SQVTM and CDR2 ANQGSEA. V lost 6 bases to trimming and J lost 2 bases; unmatched junction nucleotides: 4. The CDR3 DNA reads as TGCAGCGTAGGGGGGACAGGGGCCTACGAGCAGTACTTC. Protein: CSVGGTGAYEQYF.

The V gene is TRBV7-2, the J gene TRBJ2-1; 7 bases are shared with TRBD2. Germline CDR1 is SGHTA and CDR2 is FQGNSA. CDR3 length: 15 amino acids. The V gene end was trimmed by 1 base and the J gene end by 8 bases; junction bases not matched to a gene: 8. CDR3 DNA sequence: TGTGCCAGCAGCTTAGGCGGGAGAAGGTTAGATGAGCAGTTCTTC. Its translation: CASSLGGRRLDEQFF.

The V and J genes are TRBV19 and TRBJ2-1, with 9 nucleotides matching TRBD2. The germline V gene has CDR1 LNHDA and CDR2 SQIVND (reference sequence). Germline trimming cut 0 bases from V and 9 bases from J; bases unmatched to any gene: 9. The CDR3 runs 16 residues. In nucleotides, the CDR3 is TGTGCCAGTAGTATAGATTCCGCGGGAGGGCATCTTGAGCAGTTCTTC. Its translation is CASSIDSAGGHLEQFF.

The CDR3 nucleotides read TGCGCCAGCAGCGCCGGGACTAGGATCGGTTATTTT. Residues: CASSAGTRIGYF. The V gene is TRBV5-1, the J gene TRBJ2-3; 8 bases fit TRBD2. The CDR3 loop spans 12 amino acids. Trimming cost V 4 bases and J 15 bases; bases outside gene matches: 10. The germline gives CDR1 SGHRS, CDR2 YFSETQ. Full variable domain (missing parts from reference TRBV5-1 and TRBJ2-3): KAGVTQTPRYLIKTRGQQVTLSCSPISGHRSVSWYQQTPGQGLQFLFEYFSETQRNKGNFPGRFSGRQFSNSRSEMNVSTLELGDSALYLCASSAGTRIGYFGPGTRLTVL.

The V gene is TRBV29-1, the J gene TRBJ2-1, with 8 positions matching TRBD2. The length of the CDR3 is 14 residues. The V segment lost 4 bases and the J segment 6 bases; nucleotides outside the gene matches: 8. Germline CDR1 and CDR2: SQVTM and ANQGSEA. The CDR3 sequence is CSVVGLAGFNEQFF. The DNA of the CDR3 is TGCAGCGTTGTAGGCCTAGCGGGTTTCAATGAGCAGTTCTTC.

The chain links TRBV6-5 to TRBJ1-1; unclear D gene. Germline V gives CDR1 MNHEY, CDR2 SVGAGI. V dropped 0 bases and J dropped 5 bases, with 4 bases sitting between them. The CDR3 is made up of 12 amino acids. CDR3 loop: CASSYSETEAFF. The DNA for the CDR3 is TGTGCCAGCAGTTACTCTGAGACTGAAGCTTTCTTT.